The 23 T cell receptor beta chains in this list originate from one sample, sequenced in a study of blood T cell repertoires in COVID-19. The method was immunoSEQ multiplex PCR; TCRdb's version includes in-frame clones alone and lacks a portion of them. In the table there are tens of thousands of clones, approximately 83% of which are singletons. The sample comprised peripheral blood. Receptors were obtained from a man aged 80 or over with acute or convalescent COVID-19.

The gene calls are TRBV23-1 and TRBJ2-1; 12 bases line up with TRBD2. TRBV23-1 is classed as an ORF, of uncertain function. This CDR3 is built from 17 residues. The V and J ends lost 0 bases and 9 bases, in that order; junction bases with no gene match: 9. CDR3: CASSQSKRLAGVGEQFF. The CDR3 DNA is TGCGCCAGCAGTCAATCGAAGAGACTAGCGGGAGTGGGTGAGCAGTTCTTC.

The chain carries TRBV6-5 and TRBJ1-5; 10 bases are a match to TRBD1. Germline CDR1 is MNHEY and CDR2 is SVGAGI. The J segment lost 4 bases and the V segment lost 8 bases, leaving 2 bases of the junction unmatched. This CDR3 has 13 amino acids. The CDR3 DNA reads as TGTGCCAGCCAGGACAGGGGGAATCAGCCCCAGCATTTT. Encoded protein: CASQDRGNQPQHF.

The chain is built from TRBV6-7 and TRBJ2-3, with no clear D. TRBV6-7 is sorted into the ORF group, with uncertain function. Deletions cut 3 bases from V and 0 bases from J, with 19 bases between. The CDR3 is made up of 18 amino acids. The CDR3 region has the DNA TGTGCCAGCAGTTATCCGACTGCTGTCGTTAATAGCACAGATACGCAGTATTTT. Translation gives CASSYPTAVVNSTDTQYF.

The chain is built from TRBV11-3 and TRBJ1-2, with TRBD1 matching 11 bases. Germline values: CDR1 SGHNT, CDR2 YENEEA. The CDR3 spans 16 residues. V gave up 5 bases and J gave up 1 base; unmatched junction bases: 6. The CDR3 DNA sequence: TGTGCCAGCAGCATCGGACAGGGGGCGGGTAACTATGGCTACACCTTC. The encoded protein is CASSIGQGAGNYGYTF.

The rearrangement joins TRBV6-5 to TRBJ1-2; D unresolved. There are 12 residues in the CDR3. Germline V gene sequence: CDR1 MNHEY, CDR2 SVGAGI. The V gene lost 2 bases and the J gene lost 4 bases, with 5 bases spanning the gap. The CDR3 spells CASSYGSYGYTF. The CDR3 DNA sequence: TGTGCCAGCAGTTACGGCAGCTATGGCTACACCTTC.

The rearrangement uses TRBV14 and TRBJ2-7, with D possibly TRBD2 on 5 matching bases. The CDR3 covers 17 residues. CDR1 SGHDN and CDR2 FVKESK come from the germline V gene. V lost 4 bases to trimming and J lost 2 bases, with 21 bases between them. The CDR3 loop reads CASSRRWWSGYTYEQYF. The DNA for the CDR3 is TGTGCCAGCAGCCGCCGCTGGTGGAGCGGCTACACCTACGAGCAGTACTTC.

The V and J genes are TRBV6-2 or TRBV6-3 and TRBJ1-5, with 9 bases matching TRBD1. The germline V gene encodes CDR1 MNHEY and CDR2 SVGEGT. This CDR3 has 17 residues. The junction had 14 bases not matched to a gene; V was cut back by 4 bases and J by 7 bases. Here the CDR3 reads CASSFFPGQGKYQPQHF. As DNA, the CDR3 is TGTGCCAGCAGTTTTTTCCCTGGACAGGGGAAATACCAGCCCCAGCATTTT.

In DNA, the CDR3 is TGTGCCACCAGCAGACTCGGGACAGGGAACTACTACGAGCAGTACTTC. Translation: CATSRLGTGNYYEQYF. The chain links TRBV15 to TRBJ2-7; 9 bases are a match to TRBD1. The ends lost 2 bases at V and 3 bases at J; junction bases unmatched: 8. The CDR3 sequence is 16 residues long. Per germline, CDR1 LNHNV and CDR2 YYDKDF (reference sequence). The whole variable domain, remainder taken from reference TRBV15 and TRBJ2-7, is DAMVIQNPRYQVTQFGKPVTLSCSQTLNHNVMYWYQQKSSQAPKLLFHYYDKDFNNEADTPDNFQSRRPNTSFCFLDIRSPGLGDTAMYLCATSRLGTGNYYEQYFGPGTRLTVT.

This clone appeared a single time. The chain couples TRBV5-4 to TRBJ2-1, with 12 nucleotides matching TRBD2. V lost 1 base and J lost 7; bases outside the gene matches: 6. Germline V gene lookup returns CDR1 SGHNT and CDR2 YYREEE (reference sequence). CDR3 length: 16 residues. In DNA form, the CDR3 reads TGTGCCAGCAGCTTGCCTCCGGGACTAGCGGGTAATGAGCAGTTCTTC. Translated, it gives CASSLPPGLAGNEQFF.

This chain joins TRBV6-2 or TRBV6-3 and TRBJ2-3, with TRBD2 matching 8 bases. Unmatched junction bases numbered 13, after V lost 5 bases and J lost 3 bases. The CDR3 is 17 residues long. Looked up from germline, CDR1 is MNHEY and CDR2 is SVGEGT. The CDR3 nucleotides read TGTGCCAGCAGTCCCAGCGTCGGGGGGGCCCATACAGATACGCAGTATTTT. This codes for CASSPSVGGAHTDTQYF.

The chain combines TRBV19 with TRBJ2-7, with 15 bases fitting TRBD2. J gave up 6 bases and V 6 bases, and 6 bases lay outside the gene matches. CDR1 is LNHDA, CDR2 SQIVND, per germline (reference sequence). The CDR3 consists of 15 residues. This chain's CDR3 is CASRPPGLAGGEQYF. The CDR3 region has the DNA TGTGCCAGTAGGCCTCCGGGACTAGCGGGAGGCGAGCAGTACTTC.

The count of this clone is one. CDR3 protein: CASSLAHLASSSYNEQFF. The CDR3 coding sequence is TGCGCCAGCAGCTTGGCCCACCTAGCTTCGAGCTCCTACAATGAGCAGTTCTTC. V is TRBV5-1 and J is TRBJ2-1, with D maybe TRBD2 (5 bases). V lost 0 bases, J lost 0 bases, and 16 bases lay in between. CDR3 length: 18 amino acids. CDR1 and CDR2 from the germline V gene are SGHRS and YFSETQ.

A single count supports this clone. V gene TRBV6-6 combines with J gene TRBJ1-4; perhaps TRBD1 as D (6 bases). Germline V gene data show CDR1 as MNHNY and CDR2 as SVGAGI (reference sequence). CDR3 length: 15 residues. Trimming shortened V by 2 bases and J by 5 bases, and 12 bases separated the two germline ends. The CDR3 sequence: CASSYQGQPNEKLFF. The CDR3 nucleotides read TGTGCCAGCAGTTACCAAGGACAGCCGAATGAAAAACTGTTTTTT.

The rearrangement uses TRBV24-1 and TRBJ2-1; D remains unclear. The germline V gene has CDR1 KGHDR and CDR2 SFDVKD. The CDR3 sequence is 12 residues long. Trimming shortened V by 2 bases and J by 7 bases, and 5 bases separated the two germline ends. The CDR3 sequence is CATSDYQNEQFF. CDR3 DNA sequence: TGTGCCACCAGTGATTATCAGAATGAGCAGTTCTTC.

This chain links TRBV6-5 with TRBJ1-2, with unresolved D. The V and J ends lost 4 bases and 2 bases respectively, with 14 bases between them. Germline V gives CDR1 MNHEY, CDR2 SVGAGI. The CDR3 spans 15 residues. In DNA, the CDR3 is TGTGCCAGCAGTTTGGCTTGGACGGGAAACTATGGCTACACCTTC. Translating it yields CASSLAWTGNYGYTF.

The chain has TRBV14 and TRBJ2-7; D gene ambiguous. The V gene lost 1 base and the J gene lost 3 bases, with 4 bases spanning the gap. The CDR3 is 12 amino acids. Germline V lookup: CDR1 SGHDN, CDR2 FVKESK. The CDR3 protein is CASSQAHYEQYF. CDR3 DNA sequence: TGTGCCAGCAGCCAAGCACACTACGAGCAGTACTTC.

The genes are TRBV4-3 and TRBJ2-1; 8 positions agree with TRBD2. V gave up 4 bases and J gave up 5 bases; unmatched junction bases: 7. Looked up from germline, CDR1 is LGHNA and CDR2 is YSLEER. The CDR3 covers 15 residues. DNA for the CDR3: TGCGCCAGCAGCCTATTAGCGGGGACGAACAATGAGCAGTTCTTC. The encoded protein is CASSLLAGTNNEQFF.

This sequence joins TRBV19 and TRBJ2-3; D ambiguous. The germline V gene has CDR1 LNHDA and CDR2 SQIVND (reference sequence). This CDR3 region has 13 residues. CDR3 amino acids: CATTRSWADTQYF. In DNA, the CDR3 is TGTGCTACTACACGGTCTTGGGCAGATACGCAGTATTTT.

V usage is TRBV14 and J usage is TRBJ1-1; tentatively, D is TRBD1 (5 bases). V lost 5 bases and J 10 bases, leaving 11 bases between the germline ends. Looked up from germline, CDR1 is SGHDN and CDR2 is FVKESK. The CDR3 has 11 residues. Here the CDR3 reads CASSKGLGAFF. The CDR3 DNA reads as TGTGCCAGCAGCAAGGGGCTGGGAGCTTTCTTT.

This rearrangement joins TRBV5-1 to TRBJ2-5; D perhaps matches TRBD2 (7 bases). The germline V gene encodes CDR1 SGHRS and CDR2 YFSETQ. V was clipped by 0 bases and J by 6 bases, with 12 bases between them. This CDR3 has 14 residues. CDR3: CASSLAGGGQTQYF. CDR3 nucleotides: TGCGCCAGCAGCTTGGCGGGGGGCGGGCAGACCCAGTACTTC.

Points on this clone: Compared with germline, one end of the junction differs, possibly owing to a read error. The chain is built from TRBV6-1 and TRBJ1-2; 7 nucleotides match TRBD1. The germline CDR1 and CDR2 sequences are MNHNS and SASEGT. The CDR3 contains 13 residues. CDR3 loop: CASSEETGSGYAF. Here the CDR3 DNA reads TGTGCCAGCAGTGAAGAGACAGGGTCTGGCTACGCCTTC.

The chain is built from TRBV11-3 and TRBJ2-3; D perhaps matches TRBD1 (6 bases). Germline CDR1 reads SGHNT; CDR2 reads YENEEA. Trimming stripped 7 bases from V and 5 bases from J, with 10 bases between. The CDR3 sequence is 12 residues long. CDR3 residues: CASTDRLDTQYF. The CDR3 region has the DNA TGTGCCAGCACTGACAGGCTAGATACGCAGTATTTT.

The chain employs TRBV11-2 and TRBJ1-1; 11 nucleotides align to TRBD1. The germline CDR1 and CDR2 sequences are SGHAT and FQNNGV. The V segment lost 4 bases and the J segment 1 base; nucleotides outside the gene matches: 8. This CDR3 has 17 amino acids. CDR3 nucleotide sequence: TGTGCCAGCAGCTCGAGACTCGGACAGGGGGCGAACACTGAAGCTTTCTTT. It specifies CASSSRLGQGANTEAFF.